This TCR beta chain was retrieved from a study of T-cell reconstitution after alpha-beta-depleted transplantation in children. The authors prepared the TCRbeta library with unique molecular identifiers. TCRdb re-analysed the PCR reads in MiXCR, keeping a single row per CDR3 protein. The sample consists of about 490,000 distinct CDR3 sequences, roughly a tenth of them appearing once. This CDR3 is 17 amino acids long. V was clipped by 4 bases and J by 5 bases, with 22 bases between them. Germline CDR1 and CDR2: SGHTS and YDEGEE. To note about this clonotype: Its antigen is unidentified.

Overall study findings and caveats: After transplant, at about two months, alpha-beta T cells were reportedly derived from several hundred expanded graft clones. T-cell numbers and diversity one year post-transplant derived largely from freshly generated T cells.

Sequenced here: PBMCs, sampled before TCRalphabeta/CD19-depleted stem cell transplant. This clonotype originated in a child aged 2 to 15 with inherited bone marrow failure, due to receive a stem cell transplant. The V gene is TRBV5-8, the J gene TRBJ2-1, with TRBD2 as a possible D gene (6 bases). The CDR3 loop is CASSTPESGVLNNEQFF. CDR3 sequence (DNA): TGTGCCAGCAGCACCCCTGAGTCGGGAGTTCTAAACAATGAGCAGTTCTTC.